This TCR beta chain was profiled in a study of T cells after yellow fever vaccination. Study-wide findings and caveats: Detected again after the booster were most primary-vaccination clones, at 95% to 98% CD4 and nearly 90% CD8. The CD4 and CD8 compartments had a small share of their clonotypes in common.

About this clonotype: Antigen: not known.

In germline, CDR1 is SGHAT, CDR2 FQNNGV. The CDR3 is 17 residues long. Trimming shortened V by 5 bases and J by 2 bases, and 22 bases separated the two germline ends. TCRdb independently ran MiXCR on the 5' RACE reads; one entry per CDR3 protein. In the table there are approximately 330,000 distinct CDR3 sequences, 9.5% to 15% of which are singletons. The chain links TRBV11-2 to TRBJ2-7; possibly TRBD1 or TRBD2 for D (6 bases each). The sample in question was CD4+ T cells sorted from PBMCs, obtained 15 days after the yellow fever booster vaccination. This sequence originates from a man younger than 35 who received the YFV17D yellow fever vaccine. CDR3 nucleotide sequence: TGTGCCAGCAGCAATTCGGGTTGGGGGGCGGTCACCTACGAGCAGTACTTC. Its translation is CASSNSGWGAVTYEQYF.